The sequence of this T cell receptor beta chain was determined in a study of shared clonotypes between healthy human individuals. The table lists this clone with a few counts. Each donor was a Caucasian adult residing in Nashville, Tennessee. Without sorting, samples used around 100 million PBMCs for genomic DNA. Amplification in unsorted PBMC replicate PCRs started from about 320 ng DNA, which equals roughly 27,000 T cell genomes. Original methodology: From ImmunoSEQ came sequences covering only the junction and carrying no quality scores, so filtering differed. The data were produced by immunoSEQ multiplex PCR, yet TCRdb's version contains in-frame clones alone and is incomplete. For V, J and clone size, that table is used; D and trimming come from the DNA. In the table there are about 510,000 clones, nearly 80% of which are singletons. CDR1 and CDR2 (germline): MDHEN, SYDVKM. Trimming cost V 3 bases and J 3 bases, with 9 bases left between them. The CDR3 length is 14 residues.

Sequences were obtained from PBMCs. The V call is TRBV28, the J call TRBJ1-5; D gene uncertain. The receptor comes from a woman aged 40 to 49 in good health. Some clones in this sample may be carry-over from other donors' samples. The CDR3 sequence is CASSFGRNNQPQHF. The CDR3 bases are TGTGCCAGCAGTTTTGGGCGGAACAATCAGCCCCAGCATTTT.